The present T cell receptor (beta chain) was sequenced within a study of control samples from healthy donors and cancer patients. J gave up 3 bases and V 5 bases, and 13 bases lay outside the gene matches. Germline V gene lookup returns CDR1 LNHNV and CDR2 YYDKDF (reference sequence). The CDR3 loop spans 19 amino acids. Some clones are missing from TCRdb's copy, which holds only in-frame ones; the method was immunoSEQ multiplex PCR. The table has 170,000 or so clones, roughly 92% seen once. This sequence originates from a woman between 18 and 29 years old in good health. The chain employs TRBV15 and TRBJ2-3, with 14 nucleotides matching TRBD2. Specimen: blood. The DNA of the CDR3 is TGTGCCACCAGCCGACTAGCGGGAGGGCGAGAGGGTCGGACAGATACGCAGTATTTT. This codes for CATSRLAGGREGRTDTQYF.